Included here is one T cell receptor beta chain sequence, with context. Its antigen remains unknown. TCRdb called the reads again in MiXCR, with one record for every CDR3 protein. The table shows fewer than 700,000 distinct CDR3 sequences, with roughly 26% occurring only once. The CDR3 runs to 16 residues. The germline CDR1 and CDR2 sequences are SEHNR and FQNEAQ (reference sequence). V was pared by 6 bases and J by 1 base, with 10 bases of the junction left unmatched. The sample comes from a study of T cell repertoires in cytomegalovirus infection. For the study at large: Carrying CMV and the relevant HLA type showed in public TCR beta signatures. Study-level findings and limits: The response measured ex vivo was dominated by TCR beta clonotypes (HLA-C-restricted and CMV-specific). Totalled public TCR beta family frequency picked out people who carried CMV plus the relevant HLA.

The TCR originated in a human donor in good health (CMV status not recorded). Some clones in this sample may be carry-over from other donors' samples. The sequenced material came from CD8+ T cells from PBMCs. The V call is TRBV7-9, the J call TRBJ2-7; 9 nucleotides match TRBD2. The CDR3 DNA reads TGTGCCAGCAGAGGACTAGCGCAGGAATATTCCTACGAGCAGTACTTC. Translating gives CASRGLAQEYSYEQYF. The full variable domain, in which reference TRBV7-9 and TRBJ2-7 provide the parts outside the CDR3, is DTGVSQNPRHKITKRGQNVTFRCDPISEHNRLYWYRQTLGQGPEFLTYFQNEAQLEKSRLLSDRFSAERPKGSFSTLEIQRTEQGDSAMYLCASRGLAQEYSYEQYFGPGTRLTVT.